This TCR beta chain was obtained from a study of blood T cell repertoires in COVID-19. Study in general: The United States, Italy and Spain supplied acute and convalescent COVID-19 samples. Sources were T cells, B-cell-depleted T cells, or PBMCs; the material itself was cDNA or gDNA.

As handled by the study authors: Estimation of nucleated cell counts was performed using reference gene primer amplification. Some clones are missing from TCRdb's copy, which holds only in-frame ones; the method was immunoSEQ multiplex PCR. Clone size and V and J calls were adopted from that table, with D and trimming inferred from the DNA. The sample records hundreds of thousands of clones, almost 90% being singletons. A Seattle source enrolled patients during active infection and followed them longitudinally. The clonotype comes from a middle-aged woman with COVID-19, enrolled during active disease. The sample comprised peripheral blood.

The CDR3 region has the DNA TGTGCCAGCTCACCAGAGCGGAATTCACCCCTCCACTTT. Translating gives CASSPERNSPLHF. The chain links TRBV18 to TRBJ1-6; D unresolved. This CDR3 has 13 amino acids. CDR1 is KGHSH, CDR2 LQKENI, per germline. Trimming pared 2 bases from V and 7 bases from J, leaving 6 bases between.